These 27 T cell receptor beta chains were all obtained from the same sample, sequenced in a study of response to subunit inactivated influenza vaccine (dated by TCRdb to the late 2010s). Receptor amplification or capture employed RT-PCR. TCRdb lists the instrument as Illumina HiSeq 2500. TCRdb handled the public reads itself, with Q25 trimming in fastp and clone calling in MiXCR, and kept productive beta chains. Records with the same CDR3 protein are collapsed into one entry carrying the most frequent genes and DNA. The sample table contains hundreds of thousands of distinct CDR3 sequences; only one count was recorded for around a sixth of them. 9.5% to 13% of the sample comes from the top ten. This specimen consisted of PBMCs from blood, obtained roughly 5 days after vaccination. The receptors here all came from a man aged 50 or older who received an inactivated influenza vaccine. Donor details come from another sample of the same person, matched by shared clones.

This clonotype came up many times. The V call is TRBV7-2, the J call TRBJ2-1; D is unclear. V shed 1 base and J shed 4 bases, with 14 bases lying between them. Germline V lookup: CDR1 SGHTA, CDR2 FQGNSA. There are 16 residues in the CDR3. In DNA, the CDR3 is TGTGCCAGCAGCTTAGAGGTCTGGGCGGCTTACAATGAGCAGTTCTTC. Translation: CASSLEVWAAYNEQFF.

CDR3 sequence: CSGDRMNTEAFF. CDR3 bases: TGCAGCGGGGACAGAATGAACACTGAAGCTTTCTTT. The rearrangement links TRBV29-1 to TRBJ1-1, with TRBD1 identical over 7 bases. V gave up 7 bases and J gave up 0 bases; unmatched junction bases: 2. The CDR3 totals 12 residues. The germline V gene has CDR1 SQVTM and CDR2 ANQGSEA.

J is TRBJ2-3 and V is TRBV18; 8 nucleotides line up with TRBD1. There are 16 residues in the CDR3. Per the germline V gene, CDR1 is KGHSH and CDR2 is LQKENI. The junction had 9 bases not matched to a gene; V was cut back by 4 bases and J by 3 bases. In DNA, the CDR3 is TGTGCCAGCTCACTCCCGGGCAGGGGGCTAACAGATACGCAGTATTTT. It codes for CASSLPGRGLTDTQYF.

This clonotype showed up many times. V and J are TRBV7-9 and TRBJ2-7; 9 nucleotides agree with TRBD1. Germline lookup yields CDR1 SEHNR and CDR2 FQNEAQ (reference sequence). V shed 5 bases and J 6 bases; nucleotides not matched to a gene: 8. The CDR3 has 14 residues. The CDR3 DNA sequence: TGTGCCAGCAGCCCTGGACAGGGGTTGGGCGAGCAGTACTTC. It specifies CASSPGQGLGEQYF.

This clonotype has a handful of counts. The J gene is TRBJ2-5, the V gene TRBV7-2, with TRBD2 matching over 13 bases. The CDR3 extends over 16 amino acids. Germline CDR1 SGHTA, CDR2 FQGNSA. The V gene end was trimmed by 5 bases and the J gene end by 1 base; junction bases not matched to a gene: 4. The CDR3 loop is CASSLWTSGSQETQYF. CDR3 coding DNA: TGTGCCAGCAGCCTTTGGACTAGCGGGAGCCAAGAGACCCAGTACTTC. The variable domain in full, completed from reference TRBV7-2 and TRBJ2-5, reads GAGVSQSPSNKVTEKGKDVELRCDPISGHTALYWYRQSLGQGLEFLIYFQGNSAPDKSGLPSDRFSAERTGGSVSTLTIQRTQQEDSAVYLCASSLWTSGSQETQYFGPGTRLLVL.

This clonotype was detected ten times or more. The rearrangement uses TRBV29-1 and TRBJ2-7; TRBD1 matches 7 bases. With V trimmed by 6 bases and J by 2 bases, 7 bases remained unmatched. The germline gives CDR1 SQVTM, CDR2 ANQGSEA. This CDR3 spans 13 amino acids. This CDR3 is CSVAGTVTYEQYF. CDR3 bases: TGCAGCGTGGCCGGGACAGTCACCTACGAGCAGTACTTC.

The chain employs TRBV10-3 and TRBJ2-3; TRBD2 aligns across 8 bases. This CDR3 spans 16 amino acids. Trimming removed 0 bases from V and 7 bases from J; junction bases left unmatched: 9. CDR1 and CDR2 from the germline V gene are ENHRY and SYGVKD. The CDR3 loop reads CAISESTSGPQNTQYF. DNA of the CDR3: TGTGCCATCAGTGAGTCTACTAGCGGACCCCAGAATACGCAGTATTTT.

This sequence joins TRBV7-9 and TRBJ2-1; 14 bases match TRBD2. Losses at the gene ends were 6 bases for V and 8 bases for J; bases not matched to a gene: 9. Germline V gene sequence: CDR1 SEHNR, CDR2 FQNEAQ (reference sequence). CDR3 length equals 16 residues. DNA of the CDR3: TGTGCCAGCAGTCCTCCGGGACTAGCGGGAGTTGATGAGCAGTTCTTC. Its protein is CASSPPGLAGVDEQFF.

This clonotype has only a few counts. This sequence joins TRBV20-1 and TRBJ2-3, with a possible D match to TRBD2 (5 bases). The CDR3 contains 13 residues. The germline V gene encodes CDR1 DFQATT and CDR2 SNEGSKA (reference sequence). The V and J ends lost 7 bases and 2 bases respectively, with 13 bases between them. The CDR3 nucleotides read TGCAGTGGAGGACTGGGTAACACAGATACGCAGTATTTT. This translates into CSGGLGNTDTQYF.

The chain carries TRBV5-1 and TRBJ2-7; TRBD2 agrees at 14 bases. V shed 3 bases, J shed 6 bases, and the junction held 8 bases outside the gene matches. CDR3 length equals 16 residues. Germline V lookup: CDR1 SGHRS, CDR2 YFSETQ. The CDR3: CASSSRTSGGYCEQYF. As DNA, the CDR3 is TGCGCCAGCAGCTCCCGGACTAGCGGGGGGTACTGCGAGCAGTACTTC.

The V and J genes are TRBV28 and TRBJ1-4; D perhaps matches TRBD1 (6 bases). This CDR3 spans 15 amino acids. V lost 7 bases to trimming and J lost 8 bases, with 20 bases between them. Per the germline V gene, CDR1 is MDHEN and CDR2 is SYDVKM. The CDR3 here is CASITPGGPGEKLFF. The CDR3 DNA is TGTGCCAGCATCACCCCGGGGGGCCCAGGGGAAAAACTGTTTTTT.

This clonotype was picked up a small number of times. The chain links TRBV27 to TRBJ2-5, with 8 positions matching TRBD1. The trim removed 8 bases at V and 8 bases at J, leaving 16 bases unmatched. CDR1 is MNHEY and CDR2 is SMNVEV in the germline V gene (reference sequence). There are 15 residues in the CDR3. The chain's CDR3 is CASSPSYWTGQTQYF. The CDR3, as DNA: TGTGCCAGCTCACCAAGTTATTGGACAGGGCAAACCCAGTACTTC.

This sequence joins TRBV4-3 and TRBJ2-2; the D is unclear. V lost 3 bases and J 1 base, leaving 9 bases between the germline ends. The germline V gene has CDR1 LGHNA and CDR2 YSLEER. The CDR3 covers 15 residues. The CDR3 loop is CASSQWTLNTGELFF. DNA for the CDR3: TGCGCCAGCAGCCAGTGGACCCTGAACACCGGGGAGCTGTTTTTT.

This clonotype was found many times. The junction and the germline gene differ at one end; a read error may be behind it. The V gene is TRBV28, the J gene TRBJ2-7, with D tentatively TRBD2 (7 bases). This CDR3 has 11 residues. The germline V gene has CDR1 MDHEN and CDR2 SYDVKM. The chain's CDR3 is CASSSQGGWSF. The CDR3 DNA sequence: TGTGCCAGCAGCTCACAGGGAGGGTGGTCCTTC.

V is TRBV12-3 or TRBV12-4 and J is TRBJ2-7, with a possible D match to TRBD1 (6 bases). The V gene lost 3 bases and the J gene lost 3 bases, with 15 bases spanning the gap. This CDR3 spans 15 amino acids. CDR3 nucleotides: TGTGCCAGCAGTTTGGGCGGACAGAAGTTCTACGAGCAGTACTTC. Its translation: CASSLGGQKFYEQYF.

This chain uses TRBV15 with TRBJ1-4; 7 bases agree with TRBD1. Germline V gene lookup returns CDR1 LNHNV and CDR2 YYDKDF (reference sequence). The V gene end was trimmed by 3 bases and the J gene end by 4 bases; junction bases not matched to a gene: 11. The CDR3 covers 17 residues. The CDR3 DNA is TGTGCCACCAGCAGGCACCCACCGGGACAGCTTAATGAAAAACTGTTTTTT. Translating gives CATSRHPPGQLNEKLFF.

The chain carries TRBV9 and TRBJ1-1; 9 bases are a match to TRBD1. The CDR3 loop spans 16 amino acids. Germline loops: CDR1 SGDLS, CDR2 YYNGEE. V dropped 0 bases and J dropped 1; count of bases not matched to a gene: 4. CDR3: CASSVEGTGWNTEAFF. The CDR3 coding sequence is TGTGCCAGCAGCGTAGAAGGGACAGGGTGGAACACTGAAGCTTTCTTT.

The chain employs TRBV5-1 and TRBJ2-3, with 11 bases aligning to TRBD2. Per germline, CDR1 SGHRS and CDR2 YFSETQ. The CDR3 is 16 residues long. The J segment lost 3 bases and the V segment lost 0 bases, leaving 3 bases of the junction unmatched. The CDR3 loop is CASSLVSGRETDTQYF. The DNA for the CDR3 is TGCGCCAGCAGCTTGGTTAGCGGGAGGGAAACAGATACGCAGTATTTT.

This clonotype came up once. This CDR3 is CASSPHPDSYEQYF. CDR3 in DNA: TGTGCCAGCTCACCACACCCCGACAGCTACGAGCAGTACTTC. This chain connects TRBV18 to TRBJ2-7; possibly TRBD1 for D (5 bases). Trimming removed 1 base from V and 3 bases from J, with 10 bases in between. The CDR3 is 14 residues long. CDR1 is KGHSH and CDR2 is LQKENI in the germline V gene.

This clonotype was seen a few times. The CDR3 loop is CSAGGPLAGLSNEQFF. Here the CDR3 DNA reads TGCAGTGCTGGGGGTCCGCTAGCGGGATTATCCAATGAGCAGTTCTTC. This chain connects TRBV20-1 to TRBJ2-1, with 9 bases matching TRBD2. V gave up 5 bases and J gave up 6 bases; unmatched junction bases: 14. The CDR3 has 16 amino acids. From germline, CDR1 is DFQATT and CDR2 SNEGSKA (reference sequence).

This rearrangement joins TRBV29-1 to TRBJ2-7; D is uncertain. CDR3 length equals 13 residues. The ends were cut back, 6 bases at V and 0 bases at J, with 12 bases in the middle. Germline loops: CDR1 SQVTM, CDR2 ANQGSEA. CDR3 coding DNA: TGCAGCGTGGGTGGGCGCGCCTCCTACGAGCAGTACTTC. This encodes CSVGGRASYEQYF.

This clonotype was seen only a few times. The V gene is TRBV5-1, the J gene TRBJ2-2; 12 positions agree with TRBD2. This CDR3 contains 15 residues. CDR1 and CDR2 from the germline V gene are SGHRS and YFSETQ. V was clipped by 4 bases and J by 5 bases; unmatched bases: 3. This CDR3 reads CASSGGLAGTGELFF. For the CDR3, the DNA is TGCGCCAGCAGCGGAGGACTAGCGGGAACCGGGGAGCTGTTTTTT.

J is TRBJ2-2 and V is TRBV20-1; 8 positions match TRBD2. CDR3 length: 16 residues. Germline CDR1 is DFQATT and CDR2 is SNEGSKA (reference sequence). V shed 0 bases and J 1 base; nucleotides not matched to a gene: 4. In nucleotides, the CDR3 is TGCAGTGCTAGAGATAACCTAGCGGGGAACACCGGGGAGCTGTTTTTT. Its translation: CSARDNLAGNTGELFF.

The chain recombines TRBV7-2 with TRBJ2-6; 8 bases line up with TRBD1. The CDR3 spans 16 residues. Germline CDR1 SGHTA, CDR2 FQGNSA. The J segment lost 2 bases and the V segment lost 4 bases, leaving 4 bases of the junction unmatched. DNA for the CDR3: TGTGCCAGCAGCTCCAGGACAGGGACTGGGGCCAACGTCCTGACTTTC. Amino acids: CASSSRTGTGANVLTF.

This chain joins TRBV7-2 and TRBJ2-1; the D is unclear. CDR1 and CDR2 from the germline V gene are SGHTA and FQGNSA. The germline V and J ends were trimmed by 5 bases and 7 bases, with 9 bases remaining between them. The CDR3 loop spans 12 amino acids. CDR3 protein: CASSHDWNEQFF. The CDR3 DNA is TGTGCCAGCAGCCATGACTGGAATGAGCAGTTCTTC.

This clonotype has a handful of counts. The chain has TRBV10-3 and TRBJ2-1; D is ambiguous. The CDR3 totals 14 residues. V was cut by 7 bases and J by 5 bases, with 15 bases left in between. Germline CDR1 ENHRY, CDR2 SYGVKD. CDR3 region: CAITGTNLDNEQFF. Here the CDR3 DNA reads TGTGCCATCACGGGTACTAACCTCGACAATGAGCAGTTCTTC.

The chain couples TRBV4-1 to TRBJ2-7; D is unclear. Germline V gene lookup returns CDR1 MGHRA and CDR2 YSYEKL. V gave up 0 bases and J gave up 2 bases, with 8 bases separating them. The CDR3 has 14 residues. In nucleotides, the CDR3 is TGCGCCAGCAGCCAAGACGCCACCGCCTACGAGCAGTACTTC. Protein: CASSQDATAYEQYF.